The entry below describes one T cell receptor (beta chain). Its antigen is currently unknown. Between the trimmed V and J ends, which lost 5 bases and 7 bases, there was a span of 12 bases. Germline CDR1 MDHEN, CDR2 SYDVKM. The CDR3 has 12 amino acids. This sample was included in a study of cytomegalovirus exposure and HLA in healthy donors. On the study more broadly: Roughly 180 million T cells yielded under 130 million unique TCR beta sequences in earlier analysis. Among the approximately 400 donors who were genotyped, roughly 85% fell in the genetic ancestry cluster that is associated with self-reported Caucasian donors. General study findings and limits: 87-base-pair reads could not separate some V segments, including TRBV6-2 and TRBV6-3. Listed as cytomegalovirus-associated were around 160 TCR beta chains.

Vbeta (60) and Jbeta (13) primers were used in the PCR. Generated by immunoSEQ multiplex PCR, the TCRdb table keeps only in-frame clones and is missing some. The table lists more than 150,000 clones, about 88% of them singletons. The sequenced material came from PBMCs. This receptor was identified in a woman aged 18-35 years in good health and CMV-seronegative. The rearrangement joins TRBV28 to TRBJ2-7; the D gene is possibly TRBD1 (6 bases). The CDR3 protein is CASSIPGEEQYF. CDR3 bases: TGTGCCAGCAGTATCCCAGGGGAAGAGCAGTACTTC.